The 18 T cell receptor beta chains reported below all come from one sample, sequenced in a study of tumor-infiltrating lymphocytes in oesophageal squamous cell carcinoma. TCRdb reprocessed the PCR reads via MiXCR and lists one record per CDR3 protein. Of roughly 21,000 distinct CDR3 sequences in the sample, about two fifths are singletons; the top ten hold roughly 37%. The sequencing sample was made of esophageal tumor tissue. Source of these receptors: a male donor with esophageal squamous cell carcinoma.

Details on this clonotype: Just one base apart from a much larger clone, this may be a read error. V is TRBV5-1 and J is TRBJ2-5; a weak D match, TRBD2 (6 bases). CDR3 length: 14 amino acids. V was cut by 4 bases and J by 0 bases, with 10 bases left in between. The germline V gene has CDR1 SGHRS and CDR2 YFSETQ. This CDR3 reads CASSPGGHQETQYF. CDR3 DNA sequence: TGCGCCAGCAGCCCCGGGGGACACCAAGAGACCCAGTACTTC.

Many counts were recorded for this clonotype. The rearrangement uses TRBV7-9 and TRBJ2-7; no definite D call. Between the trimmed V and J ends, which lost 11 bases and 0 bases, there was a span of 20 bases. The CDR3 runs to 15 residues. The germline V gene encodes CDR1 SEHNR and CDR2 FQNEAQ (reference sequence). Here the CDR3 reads CAVKSGQWDSYEQYF. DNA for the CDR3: TGTGCCGTAAAGAGTGGCCAGTGGGACTCCTACGAGCAGTACTTC.

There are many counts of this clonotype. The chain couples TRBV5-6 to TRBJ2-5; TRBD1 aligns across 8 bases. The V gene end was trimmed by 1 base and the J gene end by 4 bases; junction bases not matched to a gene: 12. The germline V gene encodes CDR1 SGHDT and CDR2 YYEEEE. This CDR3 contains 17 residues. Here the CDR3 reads CASSLTRAGGVLETQYF. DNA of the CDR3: TGTGCCAGCAGCTTGACCCGGGCAGGGGGCGTATTAGAGACCCAGTACTTC.

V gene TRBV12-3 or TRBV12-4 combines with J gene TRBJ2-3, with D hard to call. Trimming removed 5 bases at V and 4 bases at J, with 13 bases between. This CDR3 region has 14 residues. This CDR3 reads CASSPPSPPDTQYF. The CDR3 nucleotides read TGTGCCAGCAGTCCCCCAAGCCCCCCAGATACGCAGTATTTT.

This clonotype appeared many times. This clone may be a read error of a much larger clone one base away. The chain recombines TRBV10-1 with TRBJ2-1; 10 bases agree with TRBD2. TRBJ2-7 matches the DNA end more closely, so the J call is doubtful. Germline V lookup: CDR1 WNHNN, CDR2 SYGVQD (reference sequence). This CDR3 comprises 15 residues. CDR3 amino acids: CASSQTSGAFNEQYF. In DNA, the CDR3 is TGCGCCAGCAGTCAAACTAGCGGGGCGTTCAATGAGCAGTACTTC.

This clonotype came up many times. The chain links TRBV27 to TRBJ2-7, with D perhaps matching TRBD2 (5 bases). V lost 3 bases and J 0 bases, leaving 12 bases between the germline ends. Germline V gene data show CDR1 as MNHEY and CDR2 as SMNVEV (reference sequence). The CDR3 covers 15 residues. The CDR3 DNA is TGTGCCAGCAGTTTGTCGTTGCGGGTCTCCTACGAGCAGTACTTC. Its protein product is CASSLSLRVSYEQYF.

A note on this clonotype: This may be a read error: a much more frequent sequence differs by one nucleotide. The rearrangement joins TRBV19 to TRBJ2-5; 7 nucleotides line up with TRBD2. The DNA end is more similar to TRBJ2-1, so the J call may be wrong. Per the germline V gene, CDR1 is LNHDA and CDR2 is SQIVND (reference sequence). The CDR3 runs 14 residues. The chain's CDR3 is CASRGGSVYNEQFF. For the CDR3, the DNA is TGTGCCAGTAGGGGCGGGAGTGTTTACAATGAGCAGTTCTTC.

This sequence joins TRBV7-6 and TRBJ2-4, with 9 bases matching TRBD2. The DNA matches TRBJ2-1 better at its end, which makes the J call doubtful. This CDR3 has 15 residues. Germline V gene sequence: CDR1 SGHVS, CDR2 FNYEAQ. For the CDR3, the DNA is TGTGCCAGCAGTACGAAGGCTAGCGGGATGGATGAGCAGTTCTTC. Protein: CASSTKASGMDEQFF.

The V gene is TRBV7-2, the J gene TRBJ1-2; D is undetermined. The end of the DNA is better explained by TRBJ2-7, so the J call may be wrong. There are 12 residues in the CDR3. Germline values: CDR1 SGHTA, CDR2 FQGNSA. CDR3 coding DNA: TGTGCCAGCAGCCCGTCGGCCTACGAGCAGTACTTC. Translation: CASSPSAYEQYF.

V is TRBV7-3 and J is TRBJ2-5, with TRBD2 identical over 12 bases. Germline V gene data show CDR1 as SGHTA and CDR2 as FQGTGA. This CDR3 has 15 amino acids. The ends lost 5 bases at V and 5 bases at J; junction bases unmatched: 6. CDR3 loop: CASSPSGRAGETQYF. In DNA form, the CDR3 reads TGTGCCAGCAGCCCTAGCGGGAGGGCCGGGGAGACCCAGTACTTC.

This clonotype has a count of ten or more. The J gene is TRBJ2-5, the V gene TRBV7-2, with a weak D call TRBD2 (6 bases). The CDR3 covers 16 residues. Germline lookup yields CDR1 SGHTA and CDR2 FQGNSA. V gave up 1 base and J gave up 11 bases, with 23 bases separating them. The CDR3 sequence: CASSLGPWGLEARQYF. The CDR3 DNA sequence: TGTGCCAGCAGCTTAGGACCTTGGGGACTTGAGGCGCGGCAGTACTTC.

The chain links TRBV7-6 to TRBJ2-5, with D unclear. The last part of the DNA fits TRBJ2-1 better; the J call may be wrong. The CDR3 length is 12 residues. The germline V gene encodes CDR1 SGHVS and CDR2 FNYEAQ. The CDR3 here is CASSSRTGEQFF. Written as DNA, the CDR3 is TGTGCCAGCAGCTCCCGAACGGGTGAGCAGTTCTTC.

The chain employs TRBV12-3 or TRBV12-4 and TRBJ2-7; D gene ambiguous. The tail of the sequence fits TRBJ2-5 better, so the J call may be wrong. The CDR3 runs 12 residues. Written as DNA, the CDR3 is TGTGCCAGCAGTCCATCTTATGAGACCCAGTACTTC. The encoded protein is CASSPSYETQYF.

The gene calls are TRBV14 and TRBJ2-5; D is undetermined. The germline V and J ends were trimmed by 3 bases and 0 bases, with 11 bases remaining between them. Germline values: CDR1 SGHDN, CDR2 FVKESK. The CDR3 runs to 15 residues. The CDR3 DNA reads TGTGCCAGCAGCCATTGGGGTCGGAACCAAGAGACCCAGTACTTC. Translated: CASSHWGRNQETQYF.

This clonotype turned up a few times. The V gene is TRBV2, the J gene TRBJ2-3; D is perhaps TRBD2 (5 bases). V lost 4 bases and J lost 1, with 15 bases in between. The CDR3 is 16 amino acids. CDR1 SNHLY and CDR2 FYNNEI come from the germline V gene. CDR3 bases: TGTGCCAGCAGTGCTCCCCCGGGAAGGGGCACAGATACGCAGTATTTT. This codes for CASSAPPGRGTDTQYF.

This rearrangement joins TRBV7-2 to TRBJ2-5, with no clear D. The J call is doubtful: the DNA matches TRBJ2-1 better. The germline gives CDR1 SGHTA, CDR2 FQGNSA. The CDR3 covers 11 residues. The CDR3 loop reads CASSLRHEQFF. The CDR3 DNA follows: TGTGCCAGCAGCTTACGGCATGAGCAGTTCTTC.

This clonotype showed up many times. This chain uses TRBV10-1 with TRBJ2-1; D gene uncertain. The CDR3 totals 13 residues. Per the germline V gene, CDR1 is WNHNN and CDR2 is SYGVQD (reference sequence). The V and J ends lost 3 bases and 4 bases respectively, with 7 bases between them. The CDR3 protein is CASSEFRYNEQFF. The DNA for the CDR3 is TGCGCCAGCAGTGAATTCAGATACAATGAGCAGTTCTTC.

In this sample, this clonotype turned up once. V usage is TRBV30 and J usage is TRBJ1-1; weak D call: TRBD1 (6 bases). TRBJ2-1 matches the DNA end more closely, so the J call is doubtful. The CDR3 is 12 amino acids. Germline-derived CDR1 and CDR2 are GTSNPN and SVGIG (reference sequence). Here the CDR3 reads CAWSTQRTDQFF. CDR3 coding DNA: TGTGCCTGGAGTACCCAGCGGACAGACCAGTTCTTC.